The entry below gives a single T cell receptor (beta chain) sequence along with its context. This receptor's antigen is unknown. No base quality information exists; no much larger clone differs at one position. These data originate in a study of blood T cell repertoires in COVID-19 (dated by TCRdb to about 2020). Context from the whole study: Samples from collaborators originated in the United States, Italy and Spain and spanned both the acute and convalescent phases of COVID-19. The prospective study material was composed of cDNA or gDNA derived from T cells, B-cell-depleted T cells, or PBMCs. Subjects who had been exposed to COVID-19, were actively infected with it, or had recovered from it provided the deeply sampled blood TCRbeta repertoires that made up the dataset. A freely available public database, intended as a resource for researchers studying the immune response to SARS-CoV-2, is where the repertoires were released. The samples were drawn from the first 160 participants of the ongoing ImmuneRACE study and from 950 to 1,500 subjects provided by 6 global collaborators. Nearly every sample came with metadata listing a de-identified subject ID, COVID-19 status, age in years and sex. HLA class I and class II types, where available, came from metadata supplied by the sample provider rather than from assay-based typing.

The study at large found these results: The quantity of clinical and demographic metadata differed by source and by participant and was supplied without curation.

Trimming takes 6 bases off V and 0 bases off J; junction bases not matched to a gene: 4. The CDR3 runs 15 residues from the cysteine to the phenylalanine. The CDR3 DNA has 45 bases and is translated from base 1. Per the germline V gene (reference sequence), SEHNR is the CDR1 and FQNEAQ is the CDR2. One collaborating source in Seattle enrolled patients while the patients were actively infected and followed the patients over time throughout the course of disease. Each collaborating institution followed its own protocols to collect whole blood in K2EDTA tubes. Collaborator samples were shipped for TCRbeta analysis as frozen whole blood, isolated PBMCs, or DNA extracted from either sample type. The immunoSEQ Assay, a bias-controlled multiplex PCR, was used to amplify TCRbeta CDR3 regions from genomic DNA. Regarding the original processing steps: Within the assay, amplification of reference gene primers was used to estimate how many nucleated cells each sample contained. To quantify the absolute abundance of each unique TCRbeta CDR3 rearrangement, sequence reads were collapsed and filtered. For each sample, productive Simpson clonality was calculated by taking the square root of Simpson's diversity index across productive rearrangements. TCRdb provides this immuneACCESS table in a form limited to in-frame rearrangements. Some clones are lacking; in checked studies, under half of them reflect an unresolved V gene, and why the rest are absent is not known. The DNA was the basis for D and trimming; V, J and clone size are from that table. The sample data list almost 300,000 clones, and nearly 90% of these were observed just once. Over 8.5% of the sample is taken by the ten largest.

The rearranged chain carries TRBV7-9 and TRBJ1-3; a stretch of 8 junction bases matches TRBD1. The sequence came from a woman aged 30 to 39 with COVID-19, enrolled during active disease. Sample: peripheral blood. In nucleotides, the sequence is TGTGCCAGCAGAATCACAGGGGGCTCTGGAAACACCATATATTTT. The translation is CASRITGGSGNTIYF.